A selection of T cell receptor beta chains follows, all from one sample in a study of CD8+CD57+ T cells in acquired aplastic anemia. MiXCR, run by TCRdb on the reads, gives a single entry per CDR3 protein. Counted here are fewer than 70,000 distinct CDR3 sequences, roughly half occurring once; the ten biggest clones make up roughly 8.7%. The sequencing input was sorted CD4+, CD8+, or CD8+CD57+ T cells (not recorded which) from PBMCs. Source of these receptors: a human donor in good health, serving as a control. CDR3s include the opening cysteine and the closing phenylalanine or tryptophan. D genes are given only for firm matches. Clone size, where shown, is once, few, many, or a class for clones that have expanded.

>TRBD1|TRBJ1-1|TRBV19|once
CATAGQLNTEAFF
TGTGCCACCGCGGGACAGTTGAACACTGAAGCTTTCTTT
>TRBD1|TRBJ2-7|TRBV14|-
CASSPRTGGAGQYF
TGTGCCAGCAGCCCCCGGACAGGGGGCGCGGGGCAGTACTTC
>TRBD2|TRBJ2-5|TRBV6-4|medium-sized
CASSAASGGQETQYF
TGTGCCAGCAGTGCGGCTAGCGGGGGACAAGAGACCCAGTACTTC
>TRBD2|TRBJ2-3|TRBV9|many
CASSVEGGGTDTQYF
TGTGCCAGCAGCGTAGAAGGCGGGGGGACAGATACGCAGTATTTT
>-|TRBJ1-1|TRBV7-8|many
CASSLEGFLREAFF
TGTGCCAGCAGCTTAGAAGGCTTTCTCAGAGAAGCTTTCTTT
>-|TRBJ1-2|TRBV20-1|-
CSARDLGRYTF
TGCAGTGCTAGAGATCTCGGTCGCTACACCTTC
>-|TRBJ2-7|TRBV9|-
CASSVAGAHEQYF
TGTGCCAGCAGCGTAGCGGGAGCACACGAGCAGTACTTC
>TRBD1|TRBJ2-7|TRBV24-1|-
CATSGGTANSYEQYF
TGTGCCACCAGTGGAGGGACAGCAAACAGCTACGAGCAGTACTTC
>-|TRBJ1-6|TRBV20-1|-
CSARGQYNSPLHF
TGCAGTGCTAGAGGGCAGTATAATTCACCCCTCCACTTT
>-|TRBJ1-5|TRBV12-3/TRBV12-4|many
CASSLGGGVLQPQHF
TGTGCCAGCAGTTTAGGAGGGGGGGTTTTACAGCCCCAGCATTTT
>TRBD2|TRBJ2-3|TRBV6-1|many
CASSKLAGGQDTQYF
TGTGCCAGCAGTAAACTAGCGGGGGGGCAGGATACGCAGTATTTT
>-|TRBJ1-2|TRBV29-1|-
CSVPENQGYGYTF
TGCAGCGTGCCGGAAAACCAGGGCTATGGCTACACCTTC
>TRBD1|TRBJ2-7|TRBV10-1|few
CASNGQGSYEQYF
TGCGCCAGCAATGGACAGGGTTCCTACGAGCAGTACTTC
>-|TRBJ2-7|TRBV29-1|-
CSVGTAFYEQYF
TGCAGCGTTGGGACAGCCTTCTACGAGCAGTACTTC
>TRBD1|TRBJ2-7|TRBV4-1|-
CASSQVQLGQGAYEQYF
TGCGCCAGCAGCCAAGTCCAGCTGGGGCAGGGGGCCTACGAGCAGTACTTC
>-|TRBJ2-2|TRBV28|-
CASSLYVRGNTGELFF
TGTGCCAGCAGCCTATACGTAAGGGGCAACACCGGGGAGCTGTTTTTT
>TRBD2|TRBJ2-7|TRBV4-1|many
CASSQGLAGSYEQYF
TGCGCCAGCAGCCAAGGCCTAGCGGGGTCCTACGAGCAGTACTTC
>-|TRBJ1-6|TRBV19|few
CASSRLGEPLHF
TGTGCCAGTAGTAGGCTTGGCGAACCCCTCCACTTT
>TRBD2|TRBJ2-1|TRBV29-1|-
CSGLVGAGGRNEQFF
TGCAGCGGCCTTGTTGGGGCGGGAGGTCGGAATGAGCAGTTCTTC
>-|TRBJ2-1|TRBV20-1|-
CSATDNEQFF
TGCAGTGCTACTGACAATGAGCAGTTCTTC
>-|TRBJ2-7|TRBV7-6|many
CASSFRGGWSDEQYF
TGTGCCAGCAGCTTCAGGGGCGGTTGGAGCGACGAGCAGTACTTC
>-|TRBJ2-5|TRBV24-1|few
CATSDSGTPQETQYF
TGTGCCACCAGTGACTCCGGGACACCTCAAGAGACCCAGTACTTC
>TRBD2|TRBJ2-7|TRBV6-5|many
CASSSQAGGPYEQYF
TGTGCCAGCAGTTCCCAAGCGGGAGGGCCATACGAGCAGTACTTC
>-|TRBJ1-1|TRBV11-1|many
CASSHAVGSEAFF
TGTGCCAGCAGCCACGCCGTGGGGAGTGAAGCTTTCTTT
>-|TRBJ1-6|TRBV16|-
CASSQIWAQGPNSSPLHF
TGTGCCAGCAGCCAAATTTGGGCACAGGGTCCCAATTCTTCACCCCTCCACTTT
>-|TRBJ2-7|TRBV25-1|-
CASSGGGQGPAYEQYF
TGTGCCAGCAGTGGGGGGGGGCAGGGGCCAGCCTACGAGCAGTACTTC
>-|TRBJ1-1|TRBV2|once
CASNRVPNTEAFF
TGTGCCAGCAATAGGGTCCCGAACACTGAAGCTTTCTTT
>-|TRBJ1-3|TRBV4-1|many
CASSQNRASNTIYF
TGCGCCAGCAGCCAGAACAGGGCTAGCAACACCATATATTTT
>-|TRBJ2-3|TRBV15|-
CATSRGSLYTDTQYF
TGTGCCACCAGCAGAGGTAGTCTGTACACAGATACGCAGTATTTT
>TRBD1|TRBJ1-6|TRBV6-1|many
CASSELTGLRSPLHF
TGTGCCAGCAGTGAATTGACAGGGCTAAGATCACCCCTCCACTTT
>-|TRBJ2-7|TRBV7-3|many
CASSLLGQGYEQYF
TGTGCCAGCAGCTTACTGGGGCAAGGCTACGAGCAGTACTTC
>-|TRBJ2-2|TRBV15|many
CATSREKRQVNTGELFF
TGTGCCACCAGCAGAGAAAAAAGACAGGTGAACACCGGGGAGCTGTTTTTT
>TRBD1|TRBJ1-2|TRBV2|-
CASRQGKYGYTF
TGTGCCAGCAGACAGGGGAAATATGGCTACACCTTC
>TRBD1|TRBJ2-3|TRBV5-4|once
CASSLSWDRGKDTQYF
TGTGCCAGCAGCTTGTCGTGGGACAGGGGGAAAGATACGCAGTATTTT
>-|TRBJ2-7|TRBV19|-
CASSMARGATEQYF
TGTGCTAGTAGTATGGCCCGGGGGGCCACCGAGCAGTACTTC
>TRBD1|TRBJ2-7|TRBV5-4|-
CASSLPEAGGSSYEQYF
TGTGCCAGCAGCTTGCCCGAGGCAGGGGGTAGCTCCTACGAGCAGTACTTC
>TRBD2|TRBJ2-1|TRBV20-1|many
CSASSYLAGALNEQFF
TGCAGTGCTAGTTCCTACTTAGCGGGAGCTCTAAATGAGCAGTTCTTC
>-|TRBJ2-3|TRBV29-1|-
CSVPGGPSTDTQYF
TGCAGCGTTCCCGGGGGGCCTAGCACAGATACGCAGTATTTT
>TRBD2|TRBJ2-1|TRBV13|-
CAGSSGGGRPYNEQFF
TGTGCCGGCAGCAGCGGGGGCGGGAGGCCATACAATGAGCAGTTCTTC
>TRBD1|TRBJ2-7|TRBV7-9|-
CASSPPGQGSEQYF
TGTGCCAGCAGCCCCCCGGGACAGGGCTCCGAGCAGTACTTC
>-|TRBJ1-4|TRBV2|-
CASSEEAGLNEKLFF
TGTGCCAGCAGTGAGGAGGCCGGATTGAATGAAAAACTGTTTTTT